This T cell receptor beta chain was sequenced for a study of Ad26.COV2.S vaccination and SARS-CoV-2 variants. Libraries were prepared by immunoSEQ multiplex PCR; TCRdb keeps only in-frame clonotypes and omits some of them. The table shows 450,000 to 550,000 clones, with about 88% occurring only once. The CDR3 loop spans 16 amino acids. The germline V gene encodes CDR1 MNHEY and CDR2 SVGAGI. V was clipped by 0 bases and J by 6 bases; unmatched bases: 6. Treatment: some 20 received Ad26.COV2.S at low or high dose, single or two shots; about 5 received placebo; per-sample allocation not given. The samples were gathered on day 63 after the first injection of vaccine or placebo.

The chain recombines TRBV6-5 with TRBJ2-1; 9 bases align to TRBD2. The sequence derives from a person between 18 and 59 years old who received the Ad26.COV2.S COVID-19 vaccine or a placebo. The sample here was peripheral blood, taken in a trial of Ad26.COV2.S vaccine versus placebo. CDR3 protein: CASSYSEASGVNEQFF. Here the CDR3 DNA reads TGTGCCAGCAGTTACTCAGAGGCTAGCGGGGTCAATGAGCAGTTCTTC.